This entry features one TCR beta chain sequence. Antigen: not known. The data are from a study of T cell responses to AZD1222 COVID-19 vaccine. Timing groups of about 4 and about 12 weeks for second doses were pooled. Findings and limits, study-wide: Targeting of unmutated variant regions was reportedly seen in nearly half of spike-specific TCRs. AZD1222 recipients seropositive at baseline numbered only five or six. With two AZD1222 doses given, Spike-specific TCR breadth and depth both rose.

Method: immunoSEQ multiplex PCR; TCRdb's copy keeps in-frame clones and lacks some. The sample records 150,000 to 200,000 clones, roughly 87% being singletons. Germline CDR1 reads SEHNR; CDR2 reads FQNEAQ (reference sequence). The J segment lost 2 bases and the V segment lost 5 bases, leaving 6 bases of the junction unmatched. This CDR3 comprises 15 residues. Sequenced material: peripheral blood, taken 28 days after the second AZD1222 dose. The chain couples TRBV7-9 to TRBJ2-7; TRBD2 matches 10 bases. The sequence derives from an adult who received the AZD1222 COVID-19 vaccine. CDR3 residues: CASSPGGTSAYEQYF. The CDR3 nucleotides are TGTGCCAGCAGCCCGGGGGGGACTAGCGCCTACGAGCAGTACTTC.